The 3 T cell receptor beta chains in this list originate from one sample, sequenced in a study of vaccination and CD4 T cells after COVID-19. These TCRs are of unknown antigen specificity. The time point is: late sampling 161 to 241 days after vaccination in a few convalescent patients. As to treatment: roughly 10-day PBMC culture with coronavirus spike peptide pools or control peptides (ViraFEST assay). The Oncomine TCR Beta short-read assay generated sequence data from the DNA of cultured CD4+ T cells. TCRdb redid the calling of the PCR reads with MiXCR, one entry per CDR3 protein. This table has approximately 23,000 distinct CDR3 sequences, roughly two fifths appearing once. Specimen: CD4+ T cells from blood, cultured in vitro, collected about 7 months after SARS-CoV-2 vaccination. Receptors were obtained from a human donor who had recovered from COVID-19.

This clonotype was counted a few times. This chain uses TRBV20-1 with TRBJ1-5; D possibly corresponds to TRBD1 (5 bases). Deletions cut 0 bases from V and 7 bases from J, with 16 bases between. Germline CDR1 and CDR2: DFQATT and SNEGSKA (reference sequence). The CDR3 totals 15 residues. The CDR3 DNA reads TGCAGTGCTAGAGAAACAGGCGGAAAAGGCCAGCCCCAGCATTTT. Translation: CSARETGGKGQPQHF.

J is TRBJ1-1 and V is TRBV19, with TRBD1 identical over 10 bases. The CDR3 loop spans 14 amino acids. CDR1 is LNHDA, CDR2 SQIVND, per germline (reference sequence). V dropped 4 bases and J dropped 5; count of bases not matched to a gene: 4. In DNA, the CDR3 is TGTGCCAGTAGTAGACAGGGGGCCTGGACTGAAGCTTTCTTT. It is translated as CASSRQGAWTEAFF. The complete variable domain, with remaining parts taken from reference TRBV19 and TRBJ1-1, reads DGGITQSPKYLFRKEGQNVTLSCEQNLNHDAMYWYRQDPGQGLRLIYYSQIVNDFQKGDIAEGYSVSREKKESFPLTVTSAQKNPTAFYLCASSRQGAWTEAFFGQGTRLTVV.

The chain is built from TRBV9 and TRBJ2-7; D is undetermined. V lost 0 bases, J lost 4 bases, and 2 bases lay in between. The germline V gene encodes CDR1 SGDLS and CDR2 YYNGEE. The CDR3 extends over 11 amino acids. CDR3 nucleotide sequence: TGTGCCAGCAGCGTAGGGTACGAGCAGTACTTC. Residues: CASSVGYEQYF.